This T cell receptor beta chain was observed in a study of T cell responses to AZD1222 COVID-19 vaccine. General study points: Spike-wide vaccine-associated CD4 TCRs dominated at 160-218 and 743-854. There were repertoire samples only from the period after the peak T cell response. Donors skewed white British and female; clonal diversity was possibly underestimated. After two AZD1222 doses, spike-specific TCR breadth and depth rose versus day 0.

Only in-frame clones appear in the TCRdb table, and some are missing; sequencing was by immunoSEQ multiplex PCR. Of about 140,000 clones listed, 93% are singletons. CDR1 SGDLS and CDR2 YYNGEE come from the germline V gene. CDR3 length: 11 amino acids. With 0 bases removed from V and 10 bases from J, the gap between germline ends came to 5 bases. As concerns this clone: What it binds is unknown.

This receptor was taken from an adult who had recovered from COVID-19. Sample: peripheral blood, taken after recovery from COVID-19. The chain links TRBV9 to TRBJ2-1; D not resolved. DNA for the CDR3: TGTGCCAGCAGCGTAGGGTCGGAGCAGTTCTTC. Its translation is CASSVGSEQFF.